The next 5 T cell receptor beta chains were all read from a single sample in a study of beta chain features in type 1 diabetes. Study conclusions and caveats: Shortening that was moderate but significant affected the TCRB CDR3s of Type 1 diabetes patients in all four CD4+ subsets.

Their antigen targets remain unknown. Investigators reverse transcribed all isolated RNA, so they sequenced expressed TCRB transcripts. Some clones are missing from TCRdb's copy, which holds only in-frame ones; the method was immunoSEQ multiplex PCR. The data show about 740,000 clones, about an eighth seen once. The material sequenced was naive CD4+ T cells from blood. These TCRs come from a man aged 18 to 30 with type 1 diabetes.

The rearrangement uses TRBV6-5 and TRBJ1-1, with TRBD1 as a possible D gene (5 bases). Per the germline V gene, CDR1 is MNHEY and CDR2 is SVGAGI. Trimming took 10 bases from V and 8 from J, leaving 17 bases between them. The CDR3 spans 12 residues. CDR3 DNA sequence: TGTGCCACCTACAGAGAAGGGGCAGAAGCTTTCTTT. As protein: CATYREGAEAFF.

V usage is TRBV6-5 and J usage is TRBJ2-3, with TRBD1 matching over 7 bases. V lost 5 bases, J lost 4 bases, and 3 bases stayed unmatched. CDR3 length: 13 residues. Germline CDR1 is MNHEY and CDR2 is SVGAGI. The CDR3 loop reads CASSRQGPDTQYF. CDR3 bases: TGTGCCAGCAGTAGACAGGGCCCAGATACGCAGTATTTT.

The chain joins TRBV7-9 to TRBJ2-1; TRBD2 agrees at 10 bases. This CDR3 region has 17 residues. Per the germline V gene, CDR1 is SEHNR and CDR2 is FQNEAQ (reference sequence). Trimming at V came to 5 bases and at J to 6 bases, leaving 13 bases not matched to a gene. The CDR3 region has the DNA TGTGCCAGCAGCCCCGTAGCGGGGGGATCCTACTTCAATGAGCAGTTCTTC. It specifies CASSPVAGGSYFNEQFF.

In this sample, this clone turned up a few times. The chain links TRBV5-1 to TRBJ2-3; D is perhaps TRBD1 (5 bases). The CDR3 runs to 16 residues. CDR1 is SGHRS, CDR2 YFSETQ, per germline. Trimming took off 0 bases at V and 4 bases at J, with 15 bases between the two ends. Here the CDR3 reads CASSLEARGSPDTQYF. The CDR3 bases are TGCGCCAGCAGCTTGGAGGCTAGGGGCTCCCCAGATACGCAGTATTTT.

This clone was detected a few times. This rearrangement joins TRBV27 to TRBJ2-5; D not certain. The CDR3 is 15 amino acids. The V end was cut by 0 bases, the J end by 1 base, with 9 bases between. Germline CDR1 and CDR2: MNHEY and SMNVEV (reference sequence). CDR3 nucleotides: TGTGCCAGCAGTTTATCCGTCTTGGGCCAAGAGACCCAGTACTTC. This sequence encodes CASSLSVLGQETQYF.